These T cell receptor beta chains were read from a single sample in a study of T cell changes during pregnancy in multiple sclerosis. Sequencing used immunoSEQ multiplex PCR; TCRdb keeps in-frame clones, though not all of them. The sample records tens of thousands of clones, around nine tenths being singletons. Sequencing was performed on CD8+ T cells from peripheral blood mononuclear cells, taken before pregnancy. Receptor source: a female donor with multiple sclerosis, enrolled in a pregnancy study. Each CDR3 is given with its conserved first and last residue. The D gene is left open where the match is weak. Clone size is not always given. Where it is, it says once, few, many or a class for expanded clones.

abundance: -; j_gene: TRBJ2-6; v_gene: TRBV9; d_gene: -; CDR3nt: TGTGCCAGCACCTTAGGGGGACAAATTCCGTCTGGGGCCAACGTCCTGACTTTC; CDR3aa: CASTLGGQIPSGANVLTF
abundance: -; j_gene: TRBJ2-3; v_gene: TRBV7-3; d_gene: -; CDR3nt: TGTGCCAGCAGCTTAACGAGACTAGATACGCAGTATTTT; CDR3aa: CASSLTRLDTQYF
abundance: -; j_gene: TRBJ2-5; v_gene: TRBV27; d_gene: TRBD1; CDR3nt: TGTGCCAGCTTGGGACAGGGGCCCCTCGGGACCCAGTACTTC; CDR3aa: CASLGQGPLGTQYF
abundance: -; j_gene: TRBJ1-3; v_gene: TRBV11-2; d_gene: -; CDR3nt: TGTGCCAGCAGCGCATATTTCGGGACAAGCGTTTCTGGAAACACCATATATTTT; CDR3aa: CASSAYFGTSVSGNTIYF
abundance: -; j_gene: TRBJ1-1; v_gene: TRBV27; d_gene: TRBD1; CDR3nt: TGTGCCAGCAGTTTATGGGGACAGTTGACGACTGAAGCTTTCTTT; CDR3aa: CASSLWGQLTTEAFF
abundance: -; j_gene: TRBJ2-7; v_gene: TRBV7-3; d_gene: TRBD1; CDR3nt: TGTGCCAGCAGCTTCGGGACAGACGAGCAGTACTTC; CDR3aa: CASSFGTDEQYF
abundance: -; j_gene: TRBJ1-6; v_gene: TRBV18; d_gene: TRBD1; CDR3nt: TGTGCCAGCTCACCGACGTACAGGGGGGGATATTCACCCCTCCACTTT; CDR3aa: CASSPTYRGGYSPLHF
abundance: -; j_gene: TRBJ2-6; v_gene: TRBV29-1; d_gene: -; CDR3nt: TGCAGCGCGATACAGGTTCGAAACTCTGGGGCCAACGTCCTGACTTTC; CDR3aa: CSAIQVRNSGANVLTF
abundance: -; j_gene: TRBJ2-7; v_gene: TRBV4-3; d_gene: -; CDR3nt: TGCGCCAGCAGCCAGGATCTACAGGGCTACGAGCAGTACTTC; CDR3aa: CASSQDLQGYEQYF
abundance: -; j_gene: TRBJ2-7; v_gene: TRBV6-9; d_gene: -; CDR3nt: TGTGCCAGCACAGGGTTCGACGAGCAGTACTTC; CDR3aa: CASTGFDEQYF
abundance: once; j_gene: TRBJ2-5; v_gene: TRBV10-3; d_gene: TRBD1; CDR3nt: TGTGCCATGTCCGGGACAGAGGGCCAAGAGACCCAGTACTTC; CDR3aa: CAMSGTEGQETQYF
abundance: -; j_gene: TRBJ1-1; v_gene: TRBV25-1; d_gene: -; CDR3nt: TGTGCCAGCAGCAGGGGTGGGAACACTGAAGCTTTCTTT; CDR3aa: CASSRGGNTEAFF
abundance: -; j_gene: TRBJ1-1; v_gene: TRBV9; d_gene: -; CDR3nt: TGTGCCAGCAGCGTAGGAGAGACTGAAGCTTTCTTT; CDR3aa: CASSVGETEAFF
abundance: -; j_gene: TRBJ1-6; v_gene: TRBV6-1; d_gene: TRBD1; CDR3nt: TGTGCCAGCAGTGAGGAGACAGGGGGCGTTTCACCCCTCCACTTT; CDR3aa: CASSEETGGVSPLHF
abundance: -; j_gene: TRBJ2-7; v_gene: TRBV27; d_gene: TRBD1; CDR3nt: TGTGCCAGCAGTTTACTCCCCGGGACAGCCTCCTACGAGCAGTACTTC; CDR3aa: CASSLLPGTASYEQYF
abundance: -; j_gene: TRBJ2-1; v_gene: TRBV9; d_gene: -; CDR3nt: TGTGCCAGCAGCGTAGAACTAGCAGCCTACAATGAGCAGTTCTTC; CDR3aa: CASSVELAAYNEQFF
abundance: -; j_gene: TRBJ1-2; v_gene: TRBV19; d_gene: -; CDR3nt: TGTGCCAGTAGTATGGCTATCGGGGACTATGGCTACACCTTC; CDR3aa: CASSMAIGDYGYTF
abundance: -; j_gene: TRBJ2-3; v_gene: TRBV6-1; d_gene: TRBD1; CDR3nt: TGTGCCAGCCGCCAGGGGGGCACAGATACGCAGTATTTT; CDR3aa: CASRQGGTDTQYF
abundance: -; j_gene: TRBJ1-6; v_gene: TRBV9; d_gene: -; CDR3nt: TGTGCCAGCAGCTCGTCTAGGAGCTCCTATAATTCACCCCTCCACTTT; CDR3aa: CASSSSRSSYNSPLHF
abundance: -; j_gene: TRBJ2-3; v_gene: TRBV2; d_gene: -; CDR3nt: TGTGCCAGCAGTGGGGGGGTGATGGATACGCAGTATTTT; CDR3aa: CASSGGVMDTQYF
abundance: -; j_gene: TRBJ1-2; v_gene: TRBV4-1; d_gene: TRBD1; CDR3nt: TGCGCCAGCAGCCCTACAACAGGGGTCCGGGGGGGCTACACCTTC; CDR3aa: CASSPTTGVRGGYTF
abundance: -; j_gene: TRBJ1-1; v_gene: TRBV19; d_gene: TRBD1; CDR3nt: TGTGCCAGTAGTACCAGGGGGCAGGAGGGCTTTGAAGCTTTCTTT; CDR3aa: CASSTRGQEGFEAFF
abundance: -; j_gene: TRBJ2-1; v_gene: TRBV11-2; d_gene: -; CDR3nt: TGTGCCAGCAGCCCCTTGCAGTTCTTC; CDR3aa: CASSPLQFF
abundance: medium-sized; j_gene: TRBJ2-3; v_gene: TRBV6-4; d_gene: TRBD1; CDR3nt: TGTGCCAGCAGTGACCGGACAGGGGCGGGAGATACGCAGTATTTT; CDR3aa: CASSDRTGAGDTQYF
abundance: -; j_gene: TRBJ2-1; v_gene: TRBV11-2; d_gene: TRBD2; CDR3nt: TGTGCCAGCAGCTTAGGACTAGCGGCCTACAATGAGCAGTTCTTC; CDR3aa: CASSLGLAAYNEQFF
abundance: -; j_gene: TRBJ2-3; v_gene: TRBV13; d_gene: -; CDR3nt: TGTGCCAGCAGCTTAGGGGGTAGCGAATACACAGATACGCAGTATTTT; CDR3aa: CASSLGGSEYTDTQYF
abundance: -; j_gene: TRBJ2-1; v_gene: TRBV7-3; d_gene: -; CDR3nt: TGTGCCAGCAGCTCTTTCGGGGGAGCTAACAATGAGCAGTTCTTC; CDR3aa: CASSSFGGANNEQFF
abundance: once; j_gene: TRBJ1-1; v_gene: TRBV10-3; d_gene: -; CDR3nt: TGTGCCATCAGGGAGGATACGTCTACGGAGGCTTTCTTT; CDR3aa: CAIREDTSTEAFF
abundance: -; j_gene: TRBJ2-7; v_gene: TRBV7-8; d_gene: TRBD2; CDR3nt: TGTGCCAGCAGCCCGAGCGGGGGGAGTTCCTACGAGCAGTACTTC; CDR3aa: CASSPSGGSSYEQYF
abundance: once; j_gene: TRBJ1-5; v_gene: TRBV9; d_gene: -; CDR3nt: TGTGCCAGCAGCGTCGGCCAGGACAATCAGCCCCAGCATTTT; CDR3aa: CASSVGQDNQPQHF
abundance: -; j_gene: TRBJ1-2; v_gene: TRBV13; d_gene: -; CDR3nt: TGTGCCAGCAGCGCCGGAGGGACTTCTAACTATGGCTACACCTTC; CDR3aa: CASSAGGTSNYGYTF
abundance: -; j_gene: TRBJ1-6; v_gene: TRBV27; d_gene: -; CDR3nt: TGTGCCAGCAGCCATTATCGGGAGGGACAACGTTTACCCCTCCACTTT; CDR3aa: CASSHYREGQRLPLHF
abundance: -; j_gene: TRBJ2-3; v_gene: TRBV18; d_gene: TRBD2; CDR3nt: TGTGCCAGCTCATCCACCGAACCCCGCGGGGGGAGCACAGATACGCAGTATTTT; CDR3aa: CASSSTEPRGGSTDTQYF
abundance: few; j_gene: TRBJ2-1; v_gene: TRBV27; d_gene: -; CDR3nt: TGTGCCAGCAGTCCCTTCCCGCCCGAGAGCTCCTACAATGAGCAGTTCTTC; CDR3aa: CASSPFPPESSYNEQFF
abundance: -; j_gene: TRBJ2-7; v_gene: TRBV4-1; d_gene: -; CDR3nt: TGCGCCAGCAGATCGACAGTTTACTCCTACGAGCAGTACTTC; CDR3aa: CASRSTVYSYEQYF
abundance: -; j_gene: TRBJ2-1; v_gene: TRBV18; d_gene: TRBD2; CDR3nt: TGTGCCAGCTCACCAAGCGGGGGGGCGAATAAGCATGAGCAGTTCTTC; CDR3aa: CASSPSGGANKHEQFF
abundance: -; j_gene: TRBJ2-3; v_gene: TRBV19; d_gene: TRBD1; CDR3nt: TGTGCCAGTAGTACCAGGACAGGGGACACAGATACGCAGTATTTT; CDR3aa: CASSTRTGDTDTQYF